This T cell receptor (beta chain) is drawn from a study of blood T cell repertoires in COVID-19. In the authors' workflow: From reference gene primer amplification, estimates of nucleated cell counts were derived. Assay: immunoSEQ multiplex PCR; the TCRdb copy retains only in-frame clones and omits some. The V and J calls and clone size come from that table; D and trimming were worked out from the DNA. The sample contains some 160,000 clones, about 80% of which appear only once. Germline CDR1 reads LNHDA; CDR2 reads SQIVND (reference sequence). Losses at the gene ends were 2 bases for V and 2 bases for J; bases not matched to a gene: 8. The CDR3 extends over 16 amino acids.

The sample comprised peripheral blood. The source is a man aged 65 to 85 with active or convalescent COVID-19. The V gene is TRBV19, the J gene TRBJ1-2; 7 bases match TRBD1. CDR3 in amino acids: CASSINVGTVNYGYTF. CDR3 DNA: TGTGCCAGTAGTATAAATGTCGGGACAGTGAACTATGGCTACACCTTC. The full variable domain, completed using reference TRBV19 and TRBJ1-2, is DGGITQSPKYLFRKEGQNVTLSCEQNLNHDAMYWYRQDPGQGLRLIYYSQIVNDFQKGDIAEGYSVSREKKESFPLTVTSAQKNPTAFYLCASSINVGTVNYGYTFGSGTRLTVV.